These T cell receptor beta chains were read from a single sample in a study of somatic mutations in cytotoxic T cells in rheumatoid arthritis. Profiled with immunoSEQ multiplex PCR; TCRdb holds only in-frame clones, not every one. The sample shows 15,000 to 20,000 clones, 65% to 85% of them seen only once. Sequenced input: CD8+ T cells sorted from blood. The receptors were sampled from an adult with rheumatoid arthritis. Both conserved end residues are part of each CDR3.

CASRQGANSPLHF TRBV27
CASRGEGELFF TRBV2
CASSFLRGPPGDTQYF TRBV27
CASRSDRGYEQYF TRBV19
CAWSVQGGGFNQPQHF TRBV30
CSVEPDRASTDTQYF TRBV29-1
CASRDRVPGANVLTF TRBV2
CASSLLLNTEAFF TRBV11-2
CASSEQGEGQPQHF TRBV9
CASKEVTDYSNQPQHF TRBV2
CASSSDRPDGYTF TRBV11-1
CASSSNLAAEAFF TRBV5-5
CASSEAGTSSYEQYF TRBV9
CAWSVPLGASPLHF TRBV30
CATSRMIRTNTEAFF TRBV15
CASSGRPNYGYTF TRBV2
CASSSPGARRGNTIYF TRBV9
CAGGVRPYEQYF TRBV28
CASSLSDYEQYF TRBV7-8
CASSTAGPYEQYF TRBV19
CASSELGLEAFF TRBV2
CASSVAGTYEQYF TRBV2
CASSPLTGYEQYF TRBV27
CASSKGGGKDYEQYF TRBV7-9
CATSRDRGVRQPQHF TRBV15
CASSQAPGRETQYF TRBV4-1
CASSFTGNEAFF TRBV5-5
CASSATQNTEAFF TRBV9
CASTGGGNYGYTF TRBV28
CAWRDRDRVYGYTF TRBV30
CASSVKFGGGADTQYF TRBV9
CSVEPWPGGYNEQFF TRBV29-1
CASSVGRYNSPLHF TRBV9
CASSWDRGWHF TRBV27
CASSQEEGDGTDTQYF TRBV4-2
CASSLVPRGQETQYF TRBV13
CASSLSGIANQPQHF TRBV27
CASPPKGGGGNTIYF TRBV7-9
CAARQGRVIKTQYF TRBV9
CASSLTAAGDTQYF TRBV28
CASNPGTDLYNEQFF TRBV5-4
CASRTGPEAFF TRBV5-1
CASSQAGGASYEQYF TRBV14
CASRDQVSYEQYF TRBV2
CASSAGTVYEQYF TRBV11-2
CASSQDAPAGANVLTF TRBV4-1
CASSVAQYGYTF TRBV9
CASSDPAPNEQFF TRBV6-1
CASSLGTPRTGRGTEAFF TRBV7-2
CASSLARQSNQPQHF TRBV5-7
CASSQDRGTEQYF TRBV11-1
CASSMGGTEAFF TRBV19
CASNGGGVETQYF TRBV9
CASSPDREQETQYF TRBV7-9
CASSSPPDRGRTYEQYF TRBV28
CASSPGKDRRNEQFF TRBV18
CSVETRDYEQYF TRBV29-1
CASSPPPRRGAVYTQYF TRBV28
CASSVDLGGAKEQYF TRBV9